The 6 T cell receptor beta chains below come from one sample, sequenced in a study of blood T cell repertoires in COVID-19. Data came from immunoSEQ multiplex PCR; TCRdb stores just in-frame clones and leaves some out. Here the sample spans 95,000 to 150,000 clones, around 79% being singletons. The sequencing sample was made of peripheral blood. The source is a man aged 65 to 85 with acute or convalescent COVID-19.

The rearrangement uses TRBV2 and TRBJ2-2; 10 nucleotides align to TRBD2. The CDR3 length is 17 residues. The V and J ends lost 8 bases and 5 bases, in that order; junction bases with no gene match: 14. Germline V gives CDR1 SNHLY, CDR2 FYNNEI. The CDR3 spells CASGGNQRGGETGELFF. For the CDR3, the DNA is TGTGCCAGCGGTGGTAATCAGCGGGGGGGCGAAACCGGGGAGCTGTTTTTT.

The chain recombines TRBV11-3 with TRBJ1-3; D unresolved. Trimming pared 3 bases from V and 7 bases from J, leaving 13 bases between. This CDR3 comprises 14 residues. Looked up from germline, CDR1 is SGHNT and CDR2 is YENEEA. CDR3 residues: CASSLGSSGNTIYF. As DNA, the CDR3 is TGTGCCAGCAGCTTGGGTTCGTCGGGGAACACCATATATTTT.

The chain carries TRBV18 and TRBJ1-1, with 7 bases matching TRBD1. Germline V gives CDR1 KGHSH, CDR2 LQKENI. CDR3 length: 14 residues. The J segment lost 3 bases and the V segment lost 0 bases, leaving 1 base of the junction unmatched. CDR3 nucleotides: TGTGCCAGCTCACCACCGCAGGGGGACACTGAAGCTTTCTTT. It encodes CASSPPQGDTEAFF.

The chain links TRBV7-2 to TRBJ2-3; a weak D match, TRBD1 (6 bases). Trimming pared 0 bases from V and 14 bases from J, leaving 21 bases between. Germline V gives CDR1 SGHTA, CDR2 FQGNSA. There are 15 residues in the CDR3. The CDR3 loop reads CASSLAGSRGGSAYF. The CDR3 nucleotides read TGTGCCAGCAGCTTAGCTGGGTCCAGGGGTGGTTCTGCGTATTTT. Together with reference TRBV7-2 and TRBJ2-3, the CDR3 gives the full variable domain: GAGVSQSPSNKVTEKGKDVELRCDPISGHTALYWYRQSLGQGLEFLIYFQGNSAPDKSGLPSDRFSAERTGGSVSTLTIQRTQQEDSAVYLCASSLAGSRGGSAYFGPGTRLTVL.

V is TRBV19 and J is TRBJ2-7, with 10 bases matching TRBD2. V was clipped by 6 bases and J by 0 bases; unmatched bases: 5. This CDR3 region has 15 residues. The germline gives CDR1 LNHDA, CDR2 SQIVND (reference sequence). CDR3 loop: CASSGGLAVSYEQYF. CDR3 sequence (DNA): TGTGCCAGTAGCGGCGGACTAGCGGTCTCCTACGAGCAGTACTTC.

The genes are TRBV6-5 and TRBJ1-5; D perhaps matches TRBD1 (6 bases). With 6 bases removed from V and 2 bases from J, the gap between germline ends came to 14 bases. The CDR3 length is 15 residues. In germline, CDR1 is MNHEY, CDR2 SVGAGI. The CDR3 region is CASRRAGDGNQPQHF. The CDR3 DNA reads as TGTGCCAGCAGACGAGCAGGGGACGGCAATCAGCCCCAGCATTTT.